The entry that follows covers one TCR beta chain sequence. The antigen is undetermined. A read error may be the cause here, since a much bigger clone is one base away. This sample is part of a study of T cells in Graves' hyperthyroidism and ophthalmopathy. Study-level information: The authors collected peripheral blood at initial diagnosis, before any treatment. General observations from the study: Using 13 V-J features, a model discriminated ophthalmopathy from stable hyperthyroidism.

Using RNA transcripts as the source, TCR beta CDR3 regions were amplified. Initially, a first-round RT-PCR of the TCR CDR3 employed the HTBI primer set. TCRdb processed the multiplex PCR reads anew with MiXCR; each CDR3 protein has one entry. The table records approximately 530,000 distinct CDR3 sequences, approximately 15% of them present only once. Hyperthyroidism in the patients, aged 18 to 65, was newly diagnosed and under 2 months in duration. Input material: blood. The clonotype comes from a young woman with Graves' hyperthyroidism.

Here the CDR3 reads CASSESGQGGNQPQHF. In DNA, the CDR3 is TGTGCCAGCAGTGAGTCGGGTCAGGGAGGCAATCAGCCCCAGCATTTT. J is TRBJ1-5 and V is TRBV27; D may be TRBD1 (5 bases). The germline V gene encodes CDR1 MNHEY and CDR2 SMNVEV (reference sequence). Trimming stripped 5 bases from V and 2 bases from J, with 16 bases between. This CDR3 is built from 16 residues.